These 6 T cell receptor beta chains came from one sample sequenced in a study of cytomegalovirus exposure and HLA in healthy donors. PCR involved 60 Vbeta and 13 Jbeta primers. The protocol was immunoSEQ multiplex PCR, while the TCRdb copy is restricted to in-frame clones and leaves out a portion. In all, the sample yields 200,000 to 250,000 clones. Material: PBMCs. These receptor sequences come from a woman aged 25 to 39 in good health and CMV-seropositive.

The chain joins TRBV7-9 to TRBJ1-5; D not resolved. This CDR3 has 15 amino acids. Between the trimmed V and J ends, which lost 1 base and 1 base, there was a span of 8 bases. Germline CDR1 is SEHNR and CDR2 is FQNEAQ (reference sequence). CDR3 in DNA: TGTGCCAGCAGCTTAGGGGCGCTGAGCAATCAGCCCCAGCATTTT. Translating it yields CASSLGALSNQPQHF.

The rearrangement uses TRBV4-3 and TRBJ1-2; TRBD1 aligns across 7 bases. CDR1 and CDR2 (germline): LGHNA, YSLEER. The CDR3 loop spans 16 amino acids. J gave up 7 bases and V 0 bases, and 11 bases lay outside the gene matches. DNA for the CDR3: TGCGCCAGCAGCCAAGATAGGATGGACAGGTCTATTGGCTACACCTTC. The encoded protein is CASSQDRMDRSIGYTF.

This rearrangement joins TRBV27 to TRBJ1-5; 9 positions match TRBD1. Germline V gene lookup returns CDR1 MNHEY and CDR2 SMNVEV (reference sequence). The CDR3 is made up of 15 amino acids. Unmatched junction bases numbered 8, after V lost 6 bases and J lost 5 bases. CDR3 in DNA: TGTGCCAGCAGGGGAGGGACAGGGAAAGATCAGCCCCAGCATTTT. Translating gives CASRGGTGKDQPQHF.

This chain links TRBV7-2 with TRBJ2-7; 9 bases line up with TRBD1. Germline assignment: CDR1 SGHTA and CDR2 FQGNSA. This CDR3 has 15 amino acids. V lost 5 bases and J lost 2; bases outside the gene matches: 7. CDR3 amino acids: CASSPRDRVTYEQYF. As DNA, the CDR3 is TGTGCCAGCAGCCCCCGGGACAGGGTAACCTACGAGCAGTACTTC. Filled out from reference TRBV7-2 and TRBJ2-7, the complete variable domain reads GAGVSQSPSNKVTEKGKDVELRCDPISGHTALYWYRQSLGQGLEFLIYFQGNSAPDKSGLPSDRFSAERTGGSVSTLTIQRTQQEDSAVYLCASSPRDRVTYEQYFGPGTRLTVT.

The gene calls are TRBV19 and TRBJ1-2; no clear D. The ends were cut back, 5 bases at V and 2 bases at J, with 9 bases in the middle. The CDR3 runs 13 residues. Germline CDR1 is LNHDA and CDR2 is SQIVND (reference sequence). This chain's CDR3 is CASSYQVNYGYTF. In nucleotides, the CDR3 is TGTGCCAGTAGTTATCAGGTGAACTATGGCTACACCTTC. The whole variable domain, remainder taken from reference TRBV19 and TRBJ1-2, is DGGITQSPKYLFRKEGQNVTLSCEQNLNHDAMYWYRQDPGQGLRLIYYSQIVNDFQKGDIAEGYSVSREKKESFPLTVTSAQKNPTAFYLCASSYQVNYGYTFGSGTRLTVV.

This chain connects TRBV19 to TRBJ2-2; tentative D call: TRBD1 (5 bases). Trimming removed 3 bases from V and 1 base from J, with 12 bases in between. The CDR3 contains 16 residues. The V gene's germline CDR1 is LNHDA and CDR2 SQIVND (reference sequence). This chain's CDR3 is CASSISRGLNTGELFF. The CDR3 coding sequence is TGTGCCAGTAGTATCTCAAGGGGATTGAACACCGGGGAGCTGTTTTTT. Combining the CDR3 with reference TRBV19 and TRBJ2-2 gives the whole variable domain DGGITQSPKYLFRKEGQNVTLSCEQNLNHDAMYWYRQDPGQGLRLIYYSQIVNDFQKGDIAEGYSVSREKKESFPLTVTSAQKNPTAFYLCASSISRGLNTGELFFGEGSRLTVL.